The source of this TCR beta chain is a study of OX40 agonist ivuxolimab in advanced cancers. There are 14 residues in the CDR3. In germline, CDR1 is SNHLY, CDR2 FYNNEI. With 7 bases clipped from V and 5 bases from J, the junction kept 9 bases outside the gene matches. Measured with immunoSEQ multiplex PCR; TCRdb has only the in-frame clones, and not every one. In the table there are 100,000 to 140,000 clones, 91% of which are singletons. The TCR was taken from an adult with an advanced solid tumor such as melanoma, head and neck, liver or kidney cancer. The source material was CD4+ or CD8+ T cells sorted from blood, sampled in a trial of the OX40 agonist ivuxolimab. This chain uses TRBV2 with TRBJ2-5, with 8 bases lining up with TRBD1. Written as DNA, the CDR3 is TGTGCCAGCACCCAGGGGGCACGGGAGGAGACCCAGTACTTC. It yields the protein CASTQGAREETQYF.